This T cell receptor (beta chain) comes out of a study of blood T cell repertoires in COVID-19 (dated by TCRdb to 2018 to 2021). In the study overall: Samples covering the acute and convalescent phases of COVID-19 were provided by collaborators in the United States, Italy and Spain. The material from the prospective study consisted of cDNA or gDNA derived from T cells, B-cell-depleted T cells, or PBMCs. Deeply sampled blood TCRbeta repertoires from subjects exposed to, actively infected with, or recovered from COVID-19 were included in the dataset. A freely available public database, intended as a resource for researchers studying the immune response to SARS-CoV-2, is where the repertoires were released. Samples were obtained from the ongoing ImmuneRACE study (first 160 participants) and from some 1,300 subjects provided by 6 global collaborators. Nearly every sample came with metadata listing a de-identified subject ID, COVID-19 status, age in years and sex. Where available, HLA class I and class II types were obtained from metadata supplied by the sample provider rather than from assay-based typing. Findings and caveats that apply to the study as a whole: Clinical and demographic metadata were provided uncurated, with the amount varying by source and participant.

Inclusive of the bounding cysteine and phenylalanine, the CDR3 is 16 residues long. Only the CDR3 DNA is retained, 48 bases long and in frame from the first base. Taken from the germline V gene, the CDR1 and CDR2 loops are SGHTA and FQGTGA. At the junction V is shortened by 1 base and J by 2 bases, with 11 bases in between. Whole blood was collected in K2EDTA tubes by collaborating institutions according to the institutions' own protocols. Collaborator samples were shipped for TCRbeta analysis as frozen whole blood, isolated PBMCs, or DNA extracted from either sample type. TCRbeta CDR3 regions were amplified from genomic DNA by means of the immunoSEQ Assay, a bias-controlled multiplex PCR. As for the original processing: The number of nucleated cells in each sample was estimated from the amplification of reference gene primers within the assay. To quantify the absolute abundance of each unique TCRbeta CDR3 rearrangement, sequence reads were collapsed and filtered. For each sample, productive Simpson clonality was calculated as the square root of Simpson's diversity index across productive rearrangements. The table comes from immuneACCESS by way of TCRdb, which keeps in-frame sequences with V and J called. Part of the clones is missing from these tables; in studies checked, under half for an unresolved V gene and the rest for unknown reasons. The V and J calls and clone size are taken from that table; D and trimming were inferred from the DNA. The sample table shows some 78,000 clones, and 90% are seen once. Roughly 4% of the sample rests with the top ten.

Notes on this clone: The antigen it binds to is not known. Per-base qualities were not stored, and no clone one base away is much larger.

The TCR sequence derives from a woman aged 80 or over with active or convalescent COVID-19. Input material: peripheral blood. This chain joins TRBV7-3 to TRBJ2-2; there is no confident call for the D gene. The bases read TGTGCCAGCAGCTTAAATCACCCTAGTAACACCGGGGAGCTGTTTTTT. Its translation reads: CASSLNHPSNTGELFF.